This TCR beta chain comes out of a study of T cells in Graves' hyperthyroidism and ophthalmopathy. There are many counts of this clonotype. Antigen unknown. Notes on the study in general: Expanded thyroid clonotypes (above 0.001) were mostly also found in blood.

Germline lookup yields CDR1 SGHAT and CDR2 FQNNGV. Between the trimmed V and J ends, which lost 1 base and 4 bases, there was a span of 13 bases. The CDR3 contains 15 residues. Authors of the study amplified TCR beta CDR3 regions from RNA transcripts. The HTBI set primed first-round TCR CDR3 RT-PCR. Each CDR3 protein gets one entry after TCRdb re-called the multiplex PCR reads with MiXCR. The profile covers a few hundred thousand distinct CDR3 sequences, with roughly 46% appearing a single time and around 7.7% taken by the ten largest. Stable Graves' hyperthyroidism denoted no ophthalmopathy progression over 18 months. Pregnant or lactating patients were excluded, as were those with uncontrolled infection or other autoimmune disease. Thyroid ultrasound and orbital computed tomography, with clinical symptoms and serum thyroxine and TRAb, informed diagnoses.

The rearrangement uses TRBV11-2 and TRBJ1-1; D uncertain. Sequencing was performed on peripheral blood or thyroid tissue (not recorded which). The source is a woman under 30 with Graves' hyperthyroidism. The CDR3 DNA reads TGTGCCAGCAGCTTAGCGTCCCTCCCCCTCACTGAAGCTTTCTTT. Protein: CASSLASLPLTEAFF.